What follows are 3 T cell receptor beta chains derived from one specimen sequenced in a study of blood T cell repertoires in COVID-19. The data were produced by immunoSEQ multiplex PCR, yet TCRdb's version contains in-frame clones alone and is incomplete. The table includes some 240,000 clones, roughly 89% detected once. The sample taken for sequencing was peripheral blood. Every receptor here comes from a woman aged 55-70 years with COVID-19, enrolled during active disease.

The gene calls are TRBV9 and TRBJ2-2, with D possibly being TRBD2 (6 bases). This CDR3 is 15 amino acids long. V was trimmed by 6 bases and J by 3 bases, leaving 15 bases between them. The germline V gene has CDR1 SGDLS and CDR2 YYNGEE. CDR3: CASTTSGLDTGELFF. The CDR3 DNA reads as TGTGCCAGCACCACAAGCGGGTTGGACACCGGGGAGCTGTTTTTT.

The chain recombines TRBV10-3 with TRBJ1-6; possibly TRBD1 for D (5 bases). The germline V gene has CDR1 ENHRY and CDR2 SYGVKD. V lost 11 bases and J 9 bases, leaving 20 bases between the germline ends. CDR3 length: 14 amino acids. The CDR3 reads CAVGSRSTGSPLHF. The CDR3 region has the DNA TGTGCCGTCGGCTCTAGGAGTACAGGTTCACCCCTCCACTTT.

This clone has a single count. This chain connects TRBV19 to TRBJ1-1; D possibly corresponds to TRBD1 (5 bases). The ends were cut back, 0 bases at V and 0 bases at J, with 8 bases in the middle. CDR1 is LNHDA and CDR2 is SQIVND in the germline V gene (reference sequence). This CDR3 contains 15 residues. This CDR3 is CASSIEGGMNTEAFF. As DNA, the CDR3 is TGTGCCAGTAGTATAGAGGGGGGGATGAACACTGAAGCTTTCTTT.